Reported below is one TCR beta chain. The antigen is unknown. V lost 0 bases and J lost 0; bases outside the gene matches: 8. This CDR3 comprises 17 residues. Germline V CDR1 and CDR2: SGDLS, YYNGEE. This sample was taken from a study of T-cell memory formation after mild COVID-19. Study results and limitations: Balance between CD4 and CD8 was seen in clones contracting day 15 to 85, and a CD4+ lean was seen in later expanders.

TCRdb re-derived calls from the 5' RACE reads in MiXCR, one entry per CDR3 protein. The data contain hundreds of thousands of distinct CDR3 sequences, under 20% of them seen just once; the ten biggest clones take up around 12%. This clonotype was sampled from an adult woman who had mild COVID-19 (a few samples of this study predate the infection). Cell type and time point are not known. Sequencing was carried out using PBMCs or a T cell subset sorted from them (not recorded which). The chain has TRBV9 and TRBJ2-7; 8 bases are a match to TRBD1. The CDR3, as DNA: TGTGCCAGCAGCGTAGCTACTGGGACAGGACACTCCTACGAGCAGTACTTC. It is translated as CASSVATGTGHSYEQYF. Full variable domain (missing parts from reference TRBV9 and TRBJ2-7): DSGVTQTPKHLITATGQRVTLRCSPRSGDLSVYWYQQSLDQGLQFLIQYYNGEERAKGNILERFSAQQFPDLHSELNLSSLELGDSALYFCASSVATGTGHSYEQYFGPGTRLTVT.